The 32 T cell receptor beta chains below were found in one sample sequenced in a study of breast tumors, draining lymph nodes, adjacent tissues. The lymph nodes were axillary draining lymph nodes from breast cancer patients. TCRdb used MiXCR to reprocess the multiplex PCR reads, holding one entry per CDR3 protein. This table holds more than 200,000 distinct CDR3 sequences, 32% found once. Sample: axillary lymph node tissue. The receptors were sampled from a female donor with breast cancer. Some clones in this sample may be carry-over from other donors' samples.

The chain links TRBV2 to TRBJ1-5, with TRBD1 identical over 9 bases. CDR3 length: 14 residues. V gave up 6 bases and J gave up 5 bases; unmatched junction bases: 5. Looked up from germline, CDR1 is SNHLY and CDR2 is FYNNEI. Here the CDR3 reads CASRGTGPDQPQHF. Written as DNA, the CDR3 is TGTGCCAGCAGAGGGACAGGGCCCGATCAGCCCCAGCATTTT. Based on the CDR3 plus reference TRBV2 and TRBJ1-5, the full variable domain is EPEVTQTPSHQVTQMGQEVILRCVPISNHLYFYWYRQILGQKVEFLVSFYNNEISEKSEIFDDQFSVERPDGSNFTLKIRSTKLEDSAMYFCASRGTGPDQPQHFGDGTRLSIL.

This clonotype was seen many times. The CDR3 sequence is CASSSYPGQVNSPLHF. CDR3 DNA: TGTGCCAGCAGCAGCTACCCGGGACAAGTTAATTCACCCCTCCACTTT. This chain connects TRBV6-6 to TRBJ1-6; weak D call: TRBD1 (6 bases). The CDR3 totals 16 residues. In germline, CDR1 is MNHNY, CDR2 SVGAGI (reference sequence). With 6 bases removed from V and 6 bases from J, the gap between germline ends came to 18 bases.

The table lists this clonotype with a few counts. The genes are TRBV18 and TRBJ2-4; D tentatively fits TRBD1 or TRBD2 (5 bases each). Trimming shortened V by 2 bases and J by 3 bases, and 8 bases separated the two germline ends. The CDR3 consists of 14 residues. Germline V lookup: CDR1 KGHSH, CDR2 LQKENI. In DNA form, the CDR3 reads TGTGCCAGCTCACCAGCGAGGGGCAAAAACATTCAGTACTTC. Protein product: CASSPARGKNIQYF.

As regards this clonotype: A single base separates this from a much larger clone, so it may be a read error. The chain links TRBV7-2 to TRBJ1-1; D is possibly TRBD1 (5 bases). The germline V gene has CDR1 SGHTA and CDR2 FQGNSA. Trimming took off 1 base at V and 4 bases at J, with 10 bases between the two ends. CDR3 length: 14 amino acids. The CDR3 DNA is TGTGCCAGCAGCTTAGGGGACGGGATCACTGAAGCTTTCTTT. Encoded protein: CASSLGDGITEAFF.

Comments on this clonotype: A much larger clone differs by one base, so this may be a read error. In nucleotides, the CDR3 is TGCGCCAGCAGGGGGGCAGGGACCTACGACCAGTACTTC. It encodes CASRGAGTYDQYF. V usage is TRBV5-1 and J usage is TRBJ2-7; possible D gene TRBD1, 6 bases. CDR1 SGHRS and CDR2 YFSETQ come from the germline V gene. CDR3 length: 13 amino acids.

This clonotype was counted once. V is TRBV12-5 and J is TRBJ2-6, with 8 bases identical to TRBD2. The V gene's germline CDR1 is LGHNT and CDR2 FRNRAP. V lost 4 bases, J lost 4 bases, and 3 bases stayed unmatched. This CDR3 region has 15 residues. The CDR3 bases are TGTGCTAGTGGTTACTGGACTAGCGGGGCCAACGTCCTGACTTTC. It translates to CASGYWTSGANVLTF.

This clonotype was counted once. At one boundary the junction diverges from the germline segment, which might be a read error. Here the CDR3 reads CASGLAPGGGYEQHF. CDR3 DNA sequence: TGTGCCAGCGGCTTAGCTCCGGGAGGGGGGTACGAGCAGCACTTC. The chain links TRBV7-8 to TRBJ2-7; TRBD2 aligns across 8 bases. The CDR3 loop spans 15 amino acids. Germline V lookup: CDR1 SGHVS, CDR2 FQNEAQ.

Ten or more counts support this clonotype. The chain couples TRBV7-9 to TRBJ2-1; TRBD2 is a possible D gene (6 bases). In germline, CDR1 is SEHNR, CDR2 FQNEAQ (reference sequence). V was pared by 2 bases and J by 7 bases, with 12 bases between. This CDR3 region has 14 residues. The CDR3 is CASSLSRETNEQFF. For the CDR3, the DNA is TGTGCCAGCAGCTTAAGTCGGGAGACGAATGAGCAGTTCTTC.

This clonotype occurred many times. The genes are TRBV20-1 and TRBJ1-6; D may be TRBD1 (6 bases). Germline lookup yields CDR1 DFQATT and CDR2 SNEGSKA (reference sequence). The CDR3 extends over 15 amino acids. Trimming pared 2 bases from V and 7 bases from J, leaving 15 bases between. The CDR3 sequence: CSARWGLLLNSPLHF. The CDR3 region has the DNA TGCAGTGCTAGATGGGGGCTCCTGTTGAATTCACCCCTCCACTTT.

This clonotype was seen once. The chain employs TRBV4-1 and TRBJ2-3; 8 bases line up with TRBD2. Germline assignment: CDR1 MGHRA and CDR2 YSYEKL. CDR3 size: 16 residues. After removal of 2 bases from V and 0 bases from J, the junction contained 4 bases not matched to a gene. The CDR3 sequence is CASSQLTSESTDTQYF. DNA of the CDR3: TGCGCCAGCAGCCAACTGACTAGCGAGAGCACAGATACGCAGTATTTT.

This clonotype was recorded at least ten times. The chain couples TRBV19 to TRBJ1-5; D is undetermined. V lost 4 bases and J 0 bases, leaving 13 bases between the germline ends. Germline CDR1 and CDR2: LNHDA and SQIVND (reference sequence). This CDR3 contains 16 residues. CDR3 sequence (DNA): TGTGCCAGTAGTAAGGATCGGCAGCTTAGCAATCAGCCCCAGCATTTT. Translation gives CASSKDRQLSNQPQHF.

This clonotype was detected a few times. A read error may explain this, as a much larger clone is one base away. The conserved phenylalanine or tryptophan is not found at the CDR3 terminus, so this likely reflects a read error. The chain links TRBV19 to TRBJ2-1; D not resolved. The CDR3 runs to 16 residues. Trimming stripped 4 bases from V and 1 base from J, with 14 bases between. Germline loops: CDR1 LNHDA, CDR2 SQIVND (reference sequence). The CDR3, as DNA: TGTGCCAGTAGTAAGGTCCTCCGGGCATCCTACAATGAGCAGTTCTCC. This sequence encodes CASSKVLRASYNEQFS.

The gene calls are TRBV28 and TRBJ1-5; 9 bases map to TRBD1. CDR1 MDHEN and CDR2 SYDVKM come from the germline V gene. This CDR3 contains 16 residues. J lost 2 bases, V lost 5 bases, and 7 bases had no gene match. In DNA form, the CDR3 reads TGTGCCAGCAGTCCGGGGGGACAGGGAGGCAATCAGCCCCAGCATTTT. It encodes CASSPGGQGGNQPQHF.

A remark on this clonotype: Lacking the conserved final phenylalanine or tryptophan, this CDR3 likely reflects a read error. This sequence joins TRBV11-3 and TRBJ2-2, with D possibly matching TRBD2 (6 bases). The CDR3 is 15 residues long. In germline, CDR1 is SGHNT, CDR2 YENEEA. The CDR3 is CASSPLAGYSGGLFS. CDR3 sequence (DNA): TGTGCCAGCAGCCCCCTTGCGGGATATTCCGGGGGGCTGTTTTCT.

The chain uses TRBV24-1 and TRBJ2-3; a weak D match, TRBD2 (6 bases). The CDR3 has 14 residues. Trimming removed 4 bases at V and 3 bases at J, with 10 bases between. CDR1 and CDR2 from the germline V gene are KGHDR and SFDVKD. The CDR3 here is CATSEAGMTDTQYF. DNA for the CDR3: TGTGCCACCAGTGAGGCGGGAATGACAGATACGCAGTATTTT.

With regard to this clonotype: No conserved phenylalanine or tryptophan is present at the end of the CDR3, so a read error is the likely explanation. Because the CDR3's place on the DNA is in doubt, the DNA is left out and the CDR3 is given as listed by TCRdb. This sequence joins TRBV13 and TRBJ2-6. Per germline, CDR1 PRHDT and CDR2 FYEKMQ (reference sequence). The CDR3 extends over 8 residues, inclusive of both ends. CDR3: CASSLGVA.

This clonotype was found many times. The chain's CDR3 is CASSRRRQETQYF. DNA of the CDR3: TGTGCCAGCAGCCGAAGGCGCCAAGAGACCCAGTACTTC. The chain is built from TRBV7-3 and TRBJ2-5; D uncertain. CDR1 and CDR2 (germline): SGHTA, FQGTGA. The CDR3 extends over 13 amino acids. The V end was cut by 5 bases, the J end by 1 base, with 8 bases between.

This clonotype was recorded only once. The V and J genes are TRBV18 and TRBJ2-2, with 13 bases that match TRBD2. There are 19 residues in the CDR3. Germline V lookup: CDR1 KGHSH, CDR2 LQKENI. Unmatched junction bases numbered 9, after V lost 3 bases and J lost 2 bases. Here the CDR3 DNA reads TGTGCCAGCTCACCTTTGGCTCGGACTAGCGGGAGAAACACCGGGGAGCTGTTTTTT. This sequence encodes CASSPLARTSGRNTGELFF.

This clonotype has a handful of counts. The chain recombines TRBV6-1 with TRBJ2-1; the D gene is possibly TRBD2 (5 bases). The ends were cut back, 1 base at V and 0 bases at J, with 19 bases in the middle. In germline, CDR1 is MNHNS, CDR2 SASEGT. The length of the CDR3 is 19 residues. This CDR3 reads CASSEEGSVNLPSYNEQFF. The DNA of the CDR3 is TGTGCCAGCAGTGAAGAAGGTAGCGTAAACTTACCCTCCTACAATGAGCAGTTCTTC.

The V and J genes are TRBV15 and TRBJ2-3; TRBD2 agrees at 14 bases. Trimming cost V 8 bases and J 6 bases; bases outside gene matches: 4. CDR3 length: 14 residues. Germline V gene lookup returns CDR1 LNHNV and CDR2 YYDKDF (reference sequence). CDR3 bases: TGTGCCACCGCGACTAGCGGGAGGGCGGATACGCAGTATTTT. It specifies CATATSGRADTQYF.

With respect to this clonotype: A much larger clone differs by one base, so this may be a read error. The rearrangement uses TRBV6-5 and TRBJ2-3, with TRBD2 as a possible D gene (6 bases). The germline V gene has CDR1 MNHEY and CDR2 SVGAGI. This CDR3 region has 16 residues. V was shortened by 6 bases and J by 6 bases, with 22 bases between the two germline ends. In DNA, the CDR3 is TGTGCCAGCAGCCCGACCGGGACTCCTCCTTTGGATACGCAGTATTTT. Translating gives CASSPTGTPPLDTQYF.

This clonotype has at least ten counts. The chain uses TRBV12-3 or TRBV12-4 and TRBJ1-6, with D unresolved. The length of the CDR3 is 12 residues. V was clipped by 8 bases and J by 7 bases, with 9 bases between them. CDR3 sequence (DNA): TGTGCCAGCGCACCTACAAATTCACCCCTCCACTTT. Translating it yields CASAPTNSPLHF.

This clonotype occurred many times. This CDR3 is CARPRHRTTARRAYNEQFF. DNA for the CDR3: TGTGCCAGACCAAGACACCGTACGACAGCTCGCAGAGCTTACAATGAGCAGTTCTTC. This chain joins TRBV5-6 and TRBJ2-1; tentatively, D is TRBD1 (5 bases). This CDR3 spans 19 amino acids. Trimming cost V 8 bases and J 4 bases, with 31 bases left between them. Per the germline V gene, CDR1 is SGHDT and CDR2 is YYEEEE.

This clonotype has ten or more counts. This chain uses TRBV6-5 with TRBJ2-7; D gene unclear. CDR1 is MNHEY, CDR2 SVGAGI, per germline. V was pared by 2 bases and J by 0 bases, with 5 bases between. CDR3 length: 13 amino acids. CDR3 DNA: TGTGCCAGCAGTTACGAGAGCTCCTACGAGCAGTACTTC. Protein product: CASSYESSYEQYF.

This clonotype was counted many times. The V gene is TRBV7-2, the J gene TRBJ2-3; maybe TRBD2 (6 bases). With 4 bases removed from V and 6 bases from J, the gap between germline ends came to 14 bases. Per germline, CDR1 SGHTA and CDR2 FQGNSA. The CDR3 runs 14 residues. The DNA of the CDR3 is TGTGCCAGCAGCTCCCGGGACTGGGTGGATACGCAGTATTTT. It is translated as CASSSRDWVDTQYF. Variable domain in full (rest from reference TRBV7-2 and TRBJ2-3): GAGVSQSPSNKVTEKGKDVELRCDPISGHTALYWYRQSLGQGLEFLIYFQGNSAPDKSGLPSDRFSAERTGGSVSTLTIQRTQQEDSAVYLCASSSRDWVDTQYFGPGTRLTVL.

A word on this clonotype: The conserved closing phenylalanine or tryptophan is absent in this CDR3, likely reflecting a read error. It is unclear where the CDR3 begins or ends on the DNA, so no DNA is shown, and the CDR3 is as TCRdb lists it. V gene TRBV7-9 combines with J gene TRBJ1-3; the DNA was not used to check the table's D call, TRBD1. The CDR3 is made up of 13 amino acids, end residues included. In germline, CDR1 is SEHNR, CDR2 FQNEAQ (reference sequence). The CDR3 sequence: CASSFQQGEGTTT.

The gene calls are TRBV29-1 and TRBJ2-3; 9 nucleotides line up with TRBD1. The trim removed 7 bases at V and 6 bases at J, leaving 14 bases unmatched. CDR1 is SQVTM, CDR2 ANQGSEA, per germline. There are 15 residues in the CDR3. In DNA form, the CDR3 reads TGCAGCGCCTGGACAGGGGAAGGGTGGTCCGATACGCAGTATTTT. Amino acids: CSAWTGEGWSDTQYF.

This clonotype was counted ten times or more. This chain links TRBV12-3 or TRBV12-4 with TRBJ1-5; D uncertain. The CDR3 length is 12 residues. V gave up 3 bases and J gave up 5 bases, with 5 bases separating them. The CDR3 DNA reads TGTGCCAGCAGTTTGGGTTATCAGCCCCAGCATTTT. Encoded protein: CASSLGYQPQHF.

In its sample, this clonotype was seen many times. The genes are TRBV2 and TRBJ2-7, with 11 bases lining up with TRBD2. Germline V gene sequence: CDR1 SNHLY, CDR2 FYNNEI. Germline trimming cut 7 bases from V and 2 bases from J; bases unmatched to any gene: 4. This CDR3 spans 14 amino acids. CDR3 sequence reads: CASIGTSGAYEQYF. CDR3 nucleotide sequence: TGTGCCAGCATAGGGACTAGCGGAGCCTACGAGCAGTACTTC.

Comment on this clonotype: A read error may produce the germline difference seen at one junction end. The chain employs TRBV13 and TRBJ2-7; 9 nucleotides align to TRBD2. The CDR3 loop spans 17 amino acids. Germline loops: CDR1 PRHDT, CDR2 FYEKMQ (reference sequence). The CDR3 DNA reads TGTGCCAGAAGCTTAGAGAGGGCTAGCGGGATACCCTACGAGCAGAACTTC. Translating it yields CARSLERASGIPYEQNF.

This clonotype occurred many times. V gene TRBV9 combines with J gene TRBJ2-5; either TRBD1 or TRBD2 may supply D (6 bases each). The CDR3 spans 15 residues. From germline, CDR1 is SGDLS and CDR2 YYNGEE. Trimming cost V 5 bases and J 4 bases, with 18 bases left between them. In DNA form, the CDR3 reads TGTGCCAGCAGTTCACTAGGGGGGCGGGGAGAGACCCAGTACTTC. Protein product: CASSSLGGRGETQYF.

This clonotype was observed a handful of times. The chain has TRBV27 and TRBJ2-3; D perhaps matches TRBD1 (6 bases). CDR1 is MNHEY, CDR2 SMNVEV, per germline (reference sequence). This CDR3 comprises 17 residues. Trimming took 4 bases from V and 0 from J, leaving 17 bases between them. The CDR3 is CASSSWLTGPSTDTQYF. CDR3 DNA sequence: TGTGCCAGCAGTTCCTGGCTGACAGGCCCTAGCACAGATACGCAGTATTTT.